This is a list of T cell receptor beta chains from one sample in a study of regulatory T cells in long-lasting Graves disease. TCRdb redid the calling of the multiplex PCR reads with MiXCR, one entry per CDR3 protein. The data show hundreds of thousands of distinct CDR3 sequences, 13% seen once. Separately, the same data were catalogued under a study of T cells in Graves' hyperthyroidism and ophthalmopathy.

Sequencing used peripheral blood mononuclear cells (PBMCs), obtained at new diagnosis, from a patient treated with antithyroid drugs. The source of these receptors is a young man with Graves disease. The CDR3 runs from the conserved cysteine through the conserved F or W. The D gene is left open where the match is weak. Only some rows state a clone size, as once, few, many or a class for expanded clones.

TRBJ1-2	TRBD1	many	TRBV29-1	CSVEGDRRGGYTF	TGCAGCGTTGAGGGGGACAGGCGGGGAGGCTACACCTTC
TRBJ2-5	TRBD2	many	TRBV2	CASSETSRETQYF	TGTGCCAGCAGTGAGACTAGCAGAGAGACCCAGTACTTC
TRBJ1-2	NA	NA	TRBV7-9	CASSLAGGVRLYYGYTF	TGTGCCAGCAGCTTAGCTGGGGGCGTAAGATTATACTATGGCTACACCTTC
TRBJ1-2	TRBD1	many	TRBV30	CASRGDRGYGYTF	TGTGCCTCGCGGGGGGACAGGGGCTATGGCTACACCTTC
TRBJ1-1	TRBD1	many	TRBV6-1	CASSWTGAAEAFF	TGTGCCAGCAGCTGGACAGGGGCTGCTGAAGCTTTCTTT
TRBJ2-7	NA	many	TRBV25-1	CASGSYEQYF	TGTGCCAGCGGCTCCTACGAGCAGTACTTC
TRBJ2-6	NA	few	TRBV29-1	CSVDTGSGANVLTF	TGCAGCGTGGATACAGGCTCTGGGGCCAACGTCCTGACTTTC
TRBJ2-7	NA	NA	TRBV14	CASSPPPISYEQYF	TGTGCCAGCAGCCCCCCGCCAATCTCCTACGAGCAGTACTTC
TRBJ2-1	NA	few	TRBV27	CASSLMGGDQTGYNEQFF	TGTGCCAGCAGTTTAATGGGGGGAGACCAAACGGGGTACAATGAGCAGTTCTTC
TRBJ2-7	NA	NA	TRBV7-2	CASSLSFYEQYF	TGTGCCAGCAGCTTAAGCTTTTACGAGCAGTACTTC
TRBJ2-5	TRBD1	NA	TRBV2	CASSGVWGQGTQETQYF	TGTGCCAGCAGTGGAGTATGGGGACAGGGCACCCAAGAGACCCAGTACTTC
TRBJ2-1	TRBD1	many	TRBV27	CASSLWMGTGLYNEQFF	TGTGCCAGCAGTTTATGGATGGGGACAGGACTTTACAATGAGCAGTTCTTC
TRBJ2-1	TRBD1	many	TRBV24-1	CATSDLGTGRGNEQFF	TGTGCCACCAGTGATTTGGGGACAGGGCGAGGCAATGAGCAGTTCTTC
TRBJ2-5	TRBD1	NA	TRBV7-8	CASSQGQGNHETQYF	TGTGCCAGCAGCCAGGGACAGGGGAATCATGAGACCCAGTACTTC
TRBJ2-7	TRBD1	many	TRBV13	CASSLGLGTGLREQYF	TGTGCCAGCAGCTTAGGCCTCGGGACAGGGCTACGCGAGCAGTACTTC
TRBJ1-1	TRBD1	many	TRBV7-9	CASSAPGTGLTEAFF	TGTGCCAGCAGCGCGCCCGGGACAGGGTTGACTGAAGCTTTCTTT
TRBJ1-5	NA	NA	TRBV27	CASSAAGLRNQPQHF	TGTGCCAGCAGTGCCGCGGGACTCCGCAATCAGCCCCAGCATTTT
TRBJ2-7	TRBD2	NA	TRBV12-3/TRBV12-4	CASSRLAGNEQYF	TGTGCCAGCAGCCGACTAGCGGGAAACGAGCAGTACTTC
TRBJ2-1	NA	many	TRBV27	CASSFFGSEQFF	TGTGCCAGCAGTTTTTTTGGGAGTGAGCAGTTCTTC
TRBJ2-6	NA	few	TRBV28	CASRTGPRTGANVLTF	TGTGCCAGCAGGACGGGACCTCGAACTGGGGCCAACGTCCTGACTTTC
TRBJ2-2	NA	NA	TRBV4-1	CASSQDLSIPGELFF	TGCGCCAGCAGCCAAGATCTCAGTATTCCCGGGGAGCTGTTTTTT
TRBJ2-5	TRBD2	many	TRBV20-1	CSASVSGLQETQYF	TGCAGTGCTTCTGTTAGCGGGCTACAAGAGACCCAGTACTTC
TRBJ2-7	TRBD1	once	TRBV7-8	CASRTGEDYEQYF	TGTGCCAGCCGGACAGGGGAAGACTACGAGCAGTACTTC